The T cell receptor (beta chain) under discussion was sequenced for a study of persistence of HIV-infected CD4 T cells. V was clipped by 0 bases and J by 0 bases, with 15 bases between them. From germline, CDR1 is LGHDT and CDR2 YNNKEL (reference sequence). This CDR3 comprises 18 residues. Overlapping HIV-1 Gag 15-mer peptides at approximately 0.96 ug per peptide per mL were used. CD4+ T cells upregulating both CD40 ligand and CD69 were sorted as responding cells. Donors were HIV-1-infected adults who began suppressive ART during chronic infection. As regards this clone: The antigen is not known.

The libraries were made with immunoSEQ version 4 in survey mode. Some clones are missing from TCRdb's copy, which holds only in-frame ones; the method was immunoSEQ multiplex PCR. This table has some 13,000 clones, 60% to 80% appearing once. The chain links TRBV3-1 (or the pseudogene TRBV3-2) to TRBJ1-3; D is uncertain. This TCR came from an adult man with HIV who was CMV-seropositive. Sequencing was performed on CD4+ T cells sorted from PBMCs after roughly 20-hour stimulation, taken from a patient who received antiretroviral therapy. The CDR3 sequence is CASSQDYSSGSSGNTIYF. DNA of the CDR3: TGTGCCAGCAGCCAAGATTATTCGTCGGGGAGCTCTGGAAACACCATATATTTT.